One and the same sample provided the 20 T cell receptor beta chains below, sequenced in a study of shared clonotypes between healthy human individuals. Libraries were prepared by immunoSEQ multiplex PCR; TCRdb keeps only in-frame clonotypes and omits some of them. Of about 600,000 clones listed, around 97% are singletons. The sample taken for sequencing was naive CD4+ T cells sorted from blood. Subset in this sample: CD45RA+ positively selected. The receptors derive from a woman aged 25 to 39 in good health.

The CDR3, as DNA: TGCGCCAGCAGCCAAGATCGGGCAGGGTCGGTCAATGAGCAGTTCTTC. It translates to CASSQDRAGSVNEQFF. The chain is built from TRBV4-1 and TRBJ2-1; a weak D match, TRBD1 (5 bases). Germline values: CDR1 MGHRA, CDR2 YSYEKL. This CDR3 is 16 amino acids long. V dropped 0 bases and J dropped 6 bases, with 15 bases sitting between them.

CDR3 coding DNA: TGTGCCAGCAGCTTCGACAGGGGTCAGCCCCAGCATTTT. The encoded protein is CASSFDRGQPQHF. The rearrangement links TRBV7-9 to TRBJ1-5, with 8 nucleotides matching TRBD1. The CDR3 is 13 residues long. The germline V gene has CDR1 SEHNR and CDR2 FQNEAQ (reference sequence). After removal of 3 bases from V and 6 bases from J, the junction contained 1 base not matched to a gene.

This chain uses TRBV19 with TRBJ1-4; D call uncertain. The CDR3 sequence is 15 residues long. Germline V lookup: CDR1 LNHDA, CDR2 SQIVND (reference sequence). With 2 bases removed from V and 0 bases from J, the gap between germline ends came to 7 bases. CDR3 sequence (DNA): TGTGCCAGTAGTATACGAGGGACAACTAATGAAAAACTGTTTTTT. Translated: CASSIRGTTNEKLFF. Using reference TRBV19 and TRBJ1-4 for the parts outside the CDR3, the full variable domain is DGGITQSPKYLFRKEGQNVTLSCEQNLNHDAMYWYRQDPGQGLRLIYYSQIVNDFQKGDIAEGYSVSREKKESFPLTVTSAQKNPTAFYLCASSIRGTTNEKLFFGSGTQLSVL.

The chain has TRBV25-1 and TRBJ2-1; the match to TRBD1 covers 7 bases. Germline-derived CDR1 and CDR2 are MGHDK and SYGVNS. The CDR3 sequence is 16 residues long. V trimming: 3 bases; J trimming: 9 bases; junction bases outside the gene matches: 14. The CDR3 is CASSDIPIQGRGEQFF. DNA for the CDR3: TGTGCCAGCAGTGATATACCTATACAGGGGAGAGGTGAGCAGTTCTTC.

The V gene is TRBV11-3, the J gene TRBJ2-5; D is unclear. The better agreement between TRBJ2-7 and the DNA end casts doubt on the J call. Germline assignment: CDR1 SGHNT and CDR2 YENEEA. The CDR3 is 17 residues long. CDR3 amino acids: CASSLGPRRRDTYEQYF. For the CDR3, the DNA is TGTGCCAGCAGCTTAGGCCCTCGTAGGCGAGACACCTACGAGCAGTACTTC.

The rearrangement joins TRBV7-2 to TRBJ1-1; no clear D. Germline CDR1 reads SGHTA; CDR2 reads FQGNSA. The CDR3 is 17 residues long. Deletions cut 1 base from V and 2 bases from J, with 17 bases between. The CDR3 reads CASSLVKRSGRNTEAFF. The CDR3, as DNA: TGTGCCAGCAGCTTAGTTAAGCGGAGCGGTAGAAACACTGAAGCTTTCTTT.

CDR3 region: CASSNVRTRNTGELFF. The CDR3 nucleotides are TGCGCCAGCAGTAATGTCCGGACAAGGAACACCGGGGAGCTGTTTTTT. The chain carries TRBV10-1 and TRBJ2-2; D might be TRBD1 (5 bases). This CDR3 contains 16 residues. V lost 5 bases to trimming and J lost 1 base, with 14 bases between them. The V gene's germline CDR1 is WNHNN and CDR2 SYGVQD (reference sequence).

The chain couples TRBV19 to TRBJ2-5; 11 positions agree with TRBD2. With V trimmed by 4 bases and J by 5 bases, 6 bases remained unmatched. CDR1 is LNHDA and CDR2 is SQIVND in the germline V gene (reference sequence). The CDR3 runs 15 residues. For the CDR3, the DNA is TGTGCCAGTAGTAAACTAGCGGGAGAAGGTGAGACCCAGTACTTC. Translating it yields CASSKLAGEGETQYF.

The chain recombines TRBV28 with TRBJ2-3, with 14 bases matching TRBD2. Per germline, CDR1 MDHEN and CDR2 SYDVKM. The V and J ends lost 5 bases and 3 bases, in that order; junction bases with no gene match: 7. The CDR3 loop spans 17 amino acids. CDR3 bases: TGTGCCAGCAGTCTAGGGACTAGCGGGAGAGGGACAGATACGCAGTATTTT. Protein: CASSLGTSGRGTDTQYF.

The J gene is TRBJ2-1, the V gene TRBV28; 12 bases line up with TRBD2. The junction had 11 bases not matched to a gene; V was cut back by 5 bases and J by 9 bases. Germline CDR1 MDHEN, CDR2 SYDVKM. The CDR3 length is 16 residues. The CDR3, as DNA: TGTGCCAGCAGTCGACTAGCGGGAGAGGAATGGGGTGAGCAGTTCTTC. Amino acid sequence: CASSRLAGEEWGEQFF.

The chain uses TRBV6-4 and TRBJ2-2; either TRBD1 or TRBD2 may fit D (6 bases each). V lost 3 bases, J lost 7 bases, and 15 bases lay in between. Germline V lookup: CDR1 MRHNA, CDR2 SNTAGT. This CDR3 region has 15 residues. CDR3 nucleotide sequence: TGTGCCAGCAGTGAGTCCCCGGGGGCTATCGGGGAGCTGTTTTTT. It encodes CASSESPGAIGELFF.

The chain uses TRBV5-1 and TRBJ2-5; TRBD2 matches 10 bases. Germline loops: CDR1 SGHRS, CDR2 YFSETQ. The CDR3 has 14 amino acids. V dropped 5 bases and J dropped 5; count of bases not matched to a gene: 6. The DNA of the CDR3 is TGCGCCAGCAGGACCGGGACTAGCGTGGAGACCCAGTACTTC. This translates into CASRTGTSVETQYF. The variable domain in full, with the rest retrieved from reference TRBV5-1 and TRBJ2-5, is KAGVTQTPRYLIKTRGQQVTLSCSPISGHRSVSWYQQTPGQGLQFLFEYFSETQRNKGNFPGRFSGRQFSNSRSEMNVSTLELGDSALYLCASRTGTSVETQYFGPGTRLLVL.

V is TRBV10-3 and J is TRBJ2-2; 10 bases are a match to TRBD2. There are 16 residues in the CDR3. The V and J ends lost 5 bases and 2 bases, in that order; junction bases with no gene match: 5. Looked up from germline, CDR1 is ENHRY and CDR2 is SYGVKD. CDR3 protein: CAISSGTSDNTGELFF. The CDR3 nucleotides read TGTGCCATCAGTTCCGGGACTAGCGACAACACCGGGGAGCTGTTTTTT.

This chain connects TRBV4-1 to TRBJ2-5; 13 positions match TRBD2. Germline V lookup: CDR1 MGHRA, CDR2 YSYEKL. J gave up 4 bases and V 0 bases, and 5 bases lay outside the gene matches. This CDR3 spans 17 amino acids. CDR3 sequence reads: CASSQERGLAGRETQYF. CDR3 coding DNA: TGCGCCAGCAGCCAAGAAAGGGGACTAGCGGGACGAGAGACCCAGTACTTC.

The chain has TRBV7-3 and TRBJ2-3, with D possibly matching TRBD2 (6 bases). The CDR3 covers 15 residues. V was trimmed by 4 bases and J by 0 bases, leaving 11 bases between them. Germline V gene data show CDR1 as SGHTA and CDR2 as FQGTGA. Written as DNA, the CDR3 is TGTGCCAGCAGCTCTACACTAGCAAGCACAGATACGCAGTATTTT. Translated: CASSSTLASTDTQYF.

This chain connects TRBV10-1 to TRBJ2-7, with D maybe TRBD2 (6 bases). This CDR3 is built from 14 residues. V was shortened by 0 bases and J by 5 bases, with 11 bases between the two germline ends. The germline V gene encodes CDR1 WNHNN and CDR2 SYGVQD (reference sequence). The CDR3, as DNA: TGCGCCAGCAGTGAGTCGGGAGGAACCCACGAGCAGTACTTC. Its translation: CASSESGGTHEQYF.

Written as DNA, the CDR3 is TGTGCCAGCACATTCTCGAACTCGGATACGCAGTATTTT. Translation: CASTFSNSDTQYF. This chain joins TRBV28 and TRBJ2-3; D is uncertain. There are 13 residues in the CDR3. V shed 7 bases and J shed 6 bases, with 14 bases lying between them. Per the germline V gene, CDR1 is MDHEN and CDR2 is SYDVKM.

The V gene is TRBV28, the J gene TRBJ1-5; 7 nucleotides line up with TRBD1. This CDR3 has 14 residues. The ends lost 7 bases at V and 2 bases at J; junction bases unmatched: 5. CDR1 is MDHEN, CDR2 SYDVKM, per germline. Here the CDR3 reads CASNNRGGNQPQHF. CDR3 nucleotide sequence: TGTGCCAGCAACAACAGGGGTGGCAATCAGCCCCAGCATTTT. The variable domain in full, completed from reference TRBV28 and TRBJ1-5, reads DVKVTQSSRYLVKRTGEKVFLECVQDMDHENMFWYRQDPGLGLRLIYFSYDVKMKEKGDIPEGYSVSREKKERFSLILESASTNQTSMYLCASNNRGGNQPQHFGDGTRLSIL.

The chain recombines TRBV18 with TRBJ2-2, with TRBD1 matching 9 bases. V lost 3 bases to trimming and J lost 4 bases; unmatched junction nucleotides: 3. Germline values: CDR1 KGHSH, CDR2 LQKENI. The CDR3 runs to 15 residues. In DNA, the CDR3 is TGTGCCAGCTCACCGGGACAGGGTGGCACCGGGGAGCTGTTTTTT. Its protein product is CASSPGQGGTGELFF. The variable domain in full, with the rest retrieved from reference TRBV18 and TRBJ2-2, is NAGVMQNPRHLVRRRGQEARLRCSPMKGHSHVYWYRQLPEEGLKFMVYLQKENIIDESGMPKERFSAEFPKEGPSILRIQQVVRGDSAAYFCASSPGQGGTGELFFGEGSRLTVL.

For this clone: In the same sample, other DNA sequences code for this CDR3. V is TRBV30 and J is TRBJ2-7; no definite D call. V was trimmed by 0 bases and J by 6 bases, leaving 6 bases between them. The CDR3 consists of 11 residues. Germline CDR1 and CDR2: GTSNPN and SVGIG (reference sequence). The chain's CDR3 is CAWSVRSEQYF. In DNA form, the CDR3 reads TGTGCCTGGAGTGTACGTAGCGAGCAGTACTTC.